The 13 T cell receptor beta chains below were found in one sample sequenced in a study of blood T cells in healthy people across ages (dated by TCRdb to the mid-2010s). The library was made by 5' RACE. The sequencing machine was an Illumina HiSeq 2500. A second PCR of about 7 to 12 cycles was performed with a sample-barcoded 5' primer and a J-beta primer mix. TCRdb redid the processing of the public reads, applying fastp at Q25 and MiXCR, and retained in-frame beta chains. Rows with a matching CDR3 protein are joined into one entry that keeps the most common DNA and genes. The table for this sample lists around 1.7 million distinct CDR3 sequences; 25% to 30% of them were counted only once. The ten largest clones add up to about 8% of the sample. Sequenced material: blood. Receptors were obtained from a woman in her thirties in good health.

This clonotype was counted at least ten times. The rearrangement uses TRBV29-1 and TRBJ1-2; 8 nucleotides agree with TRBD1. The CDR3 extends over 13 amino acids. The germline gives CDR1 SQVTM, CDR2 ANQGSEA. The V segment lost 6 bases and the J segment 1 base; nucleotides outside the gene matches: 4. This CDR3 reads CSVGTGLNYGYTF. CDR3 nucleotide sequence: TGCAGCGTGGGGACAGGACTTAACTATGGCTACACCTTC. Complete variable domain (other parts from reference TRBV29-1 and TRBJ1-2): SAVISQKPSRDICQRGTSLTIQCQVDSQVTMMFWYRQQPGQSLTLIATANQGSEATYESGFVIDKFPISRPNLTFSTLTVSNMSPEDSSIYLCSVGTGLNYGYTFGSGTRLTVV.

J is TRBJ2-1 and V is TRBV7-2; D perhaps matches TRBD1 (5 bases). The J call is in doubt because the DNA end fits TRBJ2-7 better. Per germline, CDR1 SGHTA and CDR2 FQGNSA. The CDR3 has 17 residues. CDR3 sequence (DNA): TGTGCCAGCAGCTTAGGCTGCGGCCGTCAAAGGGGTTACGAGCAGTACTTC. Its translation is CASSLGCGRQRGYEQYF.

The sample holds a few counts of this clonotype. This chain connects TRBV27 to TRBJ1-1, with D perhaps matching TRBD1 (5 bases). This CDR3 comprises 15 residues. CDR1 and CDR2 from the germline V gene are MNHEY and SMNVEV (reference sequence). V was cut by 5 bases and J by 11 bases, with 24 bases left in between. CDR3 sequence (DNA): TGTGCCAGCAGTCCTACTCAGACAGTGAGGGTTCAGGCTTTCTTT. This encodes CASSPTQTVRVQAFF.

This clonotype was counted a few times. The CDR3 is CSVEAGGFYNEQFF. The CDR3 coding sequence is TGCAGCGTGGAGGCGGGGGGGTTCTACAATGAGCAGTTCTTC. The rearrangement uses TRBV20-1 and TRBJ2-1; 9 bases are a match to TRBD2. Germline V gives CDR1 DFQATT, CDR2 SNEGSKA (reference sequence). The CDR3 covers 14 residues.

This clonotype was seen at least ten times. This chain connects TRBV6-2 or TRBV6-3 to TRBJ2-3; D gene uncertain. The CDR3 is made up of 14 amino acids. Looked up from germline, CDR1 is MNHEY and CDR2 is SVGEGT. Trimming took off 1 base at V and 7 bases at J, with 12 bases between the two ends. In nucleotides, the CDR3 is TGTGCCAGCAGTTACTGGACGGACGAGAATACGCAGTATTTT. Protein: CASSYWTDENTQYF.

The V call is TRBV5-1, the J call TRBJ2-1, with TRBD2 matching over 7 bases. After removal of 0 bases from V and 5 bases from J, the junction contained 8 bases not matched to a gene. Per the germline V gene, CDR1 is SGHRS and CDR2 is YFSETQ. The CDR3 runs 16 residues. The CDR3 is CASSLAGAGEHNEQFF. In DNA form, the CDR3 reads TGCGCCAGCAGCTTGGCCGGGGCGGGGGAACACAATGAGCAGTTCTTC.

The chain joins TRBV5-6 to TRBJ1-1, with D possibly being TRBD1 (6 bases). Between the trimmed V and J ends, which lost 6 bases and 2 bases, there was a span of 11 bases. From germline, CDR1 is SGHDT and CDR2 YYEEEE. The CDR3 is 13 residues long. This CDR3 reads CASKKGGNTEAFF. CDR3 sequence (DNA): TGTGCCAGCAAGAAAGGGGGAAACACTGAAGCTTTCTTT.

The rearrangement joins TRBV7-9 to TRBJ2-7; TRBD2 might be the D (6 bases). TRBJ2-5 explains the end of the DNA better; the J call may be wrong. This CDR3 contains 13 residues. Germline assignment: CDR1 SEHNR and CDR2 FQNEAQ (reference sequence). The CDR3 spells CASSFIGGETQYF. The CDR3, as DNA: TGTGCCAGCAGCTTTATCGGGGGAGAGACCCAGTACTTC.

This clonotype has at least ten counts. The CDR3 coding sequence is TGTGCCAGCAGTTACTCAACGGGAAGGAATGAGCAGTTCTTC. Translated: CASSYSTGRNEQFF. The chain uses TRBV6-6 and TRBJ2-1; TRBD2 is a possible D gene (5 bases). This CDR3 is built from 14 residues. CDR1 MNHNY and CDR2 SVGAGI come from the germline V gene (reference sequence). V was clipped by 0 bases and J by 7 bases, with 10 bases between them.

The chain uses TRBV6-5 and TRBJ2-3, with D hard to call. The germline V gene has CDR1 MNHEY and CDR2 SVGAGI. The CDR3 spans 13 residues. Trimming took 5 bases from V and 3 from J, leaving 9 bases between them. Here the CDR3 DNA reads TGTGCCAGCAGTGACGAAAAAACAGATACGCAGTATTTT. Translation: CASSDEKTDTQYF.

This clonotype occurred once. The chain is built from TRBV27 and TRBJ2-5; 8 bases map to TRBD2. CDR1 and CDR2 (germline): MNHEY, SMNVEV (reference sequence). V was clipped by 2 bases and J by 5 bases; unmatched bases: 10. The length of the CDR3 is 16 residues. CDR3 DNA sequence: TGTGCCAGCAGTTTAGTGGGACTAGAGGCGACGGAGACCCAGTACTTC. This gives the protein CASSLVGLEATETQYF.

This clonotype occurred many times. The chain uses TRBV4-3 and TRBJ2-1; TRBD2 agrees at 7 bases. Germline lookup yields CDR1 LGHNA and CDR2 YSLEER. The CDR3 consists of 17 residues. The V gene end was trimmed by 0 bases and the J gene end by 2 bases; junction bases not matched to a gene: 7. The CDR3 region is CASSQDWERDAYNEQFF. The CDR3 nucleotides read TGCGCCAGCAGCCAAGATTGGGAGCGGGATGCCTACAATGAGCAGTTCTTC.

This clonotype was counted at least ten times. The chain uses TRBV29-1 and TRBJ2-5, with 10 bases matching TRBD2. This CDR3 has 13 residues. The germline gives CDR1 SQVTM, CDR2 ANQGSEA. V was clipped by 6 bases and J by 5 bases; unmatched bases: 6. CDR3 in amino acids: CSVDPSGSETQYF. The CDR3 DNA sequence: TGCAGCGTAGACCCTAGCGGGAGTGAGACCCAGTACTTC.